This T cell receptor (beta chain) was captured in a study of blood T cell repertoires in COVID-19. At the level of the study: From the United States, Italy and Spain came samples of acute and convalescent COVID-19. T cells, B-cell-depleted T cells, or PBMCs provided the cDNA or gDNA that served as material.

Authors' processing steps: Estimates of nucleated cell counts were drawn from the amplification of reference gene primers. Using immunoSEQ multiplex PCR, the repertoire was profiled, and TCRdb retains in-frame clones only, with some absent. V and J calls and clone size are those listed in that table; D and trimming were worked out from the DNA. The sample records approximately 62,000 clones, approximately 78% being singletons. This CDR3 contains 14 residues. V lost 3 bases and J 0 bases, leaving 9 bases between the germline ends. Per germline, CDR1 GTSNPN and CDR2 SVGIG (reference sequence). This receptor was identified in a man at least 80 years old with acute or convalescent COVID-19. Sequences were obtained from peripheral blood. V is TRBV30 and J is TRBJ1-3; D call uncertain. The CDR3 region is CAWRSGRSGNTIYF. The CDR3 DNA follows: TGTGCCTGGAGGAGCGGACGCTCTGGAAACACCATATATTTT.